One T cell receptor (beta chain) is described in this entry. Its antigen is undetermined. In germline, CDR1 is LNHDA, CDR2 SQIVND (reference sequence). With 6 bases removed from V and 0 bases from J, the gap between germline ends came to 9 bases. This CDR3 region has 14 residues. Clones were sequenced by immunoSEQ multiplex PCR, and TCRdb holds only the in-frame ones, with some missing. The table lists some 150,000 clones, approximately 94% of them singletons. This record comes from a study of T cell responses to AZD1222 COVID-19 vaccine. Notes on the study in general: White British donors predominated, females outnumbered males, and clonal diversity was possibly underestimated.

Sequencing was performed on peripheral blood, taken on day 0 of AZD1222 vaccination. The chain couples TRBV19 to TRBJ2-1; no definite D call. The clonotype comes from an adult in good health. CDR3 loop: CASRARSSYNEQFF. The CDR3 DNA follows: TGTGCCAGTAGAGCAAGGAGCTCCTACAATGAGCAGTTCTTC.